This T cell receptor beta chain is from a study of control samples from healthy donors and cancer patients. Here immunoSEQ multiplex PCR was the method, and the copy in TCRdb shows in-frame clones only, minus some. The table has 100,000 to 110,000 clones, more than 85% seen once. V dropped 3 bases and J dropped 2 bases, with 6 bases sitting between them. Germline loops: CDR1 SGHTA, CDR2 FQGNSA. The CDR3 has 13 residues. V is TRBV7-2 and J is TRBJ2-3; D gene unclear. The specimen was blood. The sequence derives from a woman in her fifties or sixties in good health. CDR3 in DNA: TGTGCCAGCAGCTTCCTACCCACAGATACGCAGTATTTT. Translating it yields CASSFLPTDTQYF. The full variable domain, its missing parts supplied by reference TRBV7-2 and TRBJ2-3, is GAGVSQSPSNKVTEKGKDVELRCDPISGHTALYWYRQSLGQGLEFLIYFQGNSAPDKSGLPSDRFSAERTGGSVSTLTIQRTQQEDSAVYLCASSFLPTDTQYFGPGTRLTVL.